Included here is one T cell receptor beta chain sequence, with context. The target of this receptor is not known. Base qualities are not provided; no much larger clone lies one nucleotide away. Patients had resection for either synchronous oligometastatic disease or delayed recurrence of a solitary brain metastasis. To avoid including cancers other than NSCLC, any patient with a history of multiple malignancies was excluded. Tumor areas were macrodissected from 4 to 6 deparaffinized around 9.3 um unstained sections guided by marked H&E slides. All specimens were formalin-fixed and paraffin-embedded (FFPE). Genomic DNA was extracted using the AllPrep DNA/RNA FFPE Kit. This entry is derived from a study of T cells in lung cancer brain metastases (dated by TCRdb to 2016 to 2019). For the study in its entirety: Of the 20 or so patients, seventeen had a history of tobacco use, with a median of 40 pack-years. Of the approximately 20 patients, around 19 received no interval therapy between resection of the primary and resection of the metastasis. Median interval between primary and brain metastasis specimen acquisition was around 350 days. TCR beta CDR3 repertoires were compared between fully resected primary non-small cell lung cancers and paired brain metastases. The cohort included around 20 patients who provided about 40 specimens, with each patient contributing one primary lung lesion and one brain metastasis. The median age of the patients at first diagnosis was about 60 years, and the group included 9 males and 11 females. Primary and metastatic specimens both had an average DNA integrity number of about 4, with no significant difference between the two sites. General conclusions and limits of the study: In brain metastases, the ten most abundant clones accounted for a significantly larger fraction of the repertoire than in primaries, a finding that suggests clonal expansion. Effects of preoperative corticosteroids on T cell infiltration in brain metastases could not be controlled. Most clones were found to be lesion-specific, and limited overlap was observed between paired lesions (mean Morisita index around 0.21). DNA fragmentation in the FFPE samples may have kept the complete infiltrating T cell repertoire from being retrieved. Brain metastases contained significantly fewer unique productive clones than the paired primaries (median about 1,600 versus 5,000).

Including cysteine and phenylalanine, the CDR3 has 15 amino acids. The CDR3 DNA has 45 bases and is translated from base 1. From a lookup of the germline V gene, CDR1 and CDR2 are SGHRS and YFSETQ. Trimmed from V: 3 bases; trimmed from J: 7 bases; junction bases lacking a gene match: 13. Between roughly 2 and 4.92 ug genomic DNA was input per sample, with paired samples receiving equal DNA input. TCR beta libraries were constructed with the immunoSEQ hsTCRbeta Kit, which uses multiplexed V and J gene primers in two PCR steps. Pooled libraries, together with positive and negative controls, were sequenced on an Illumina MiSeq with a 100-cycle paired-end protocol. The published analysis was carried out like this. Raw data were processed by the immunoSEQ vendor into normalized, annotated TCR beta repertoire reports. Richness was defined as the number of unique clones by nucleotide sequence, and the iChao1 and Efron-Thisted estimators were used to extrapolate total richness. Pielou's evenness, Simpson's index, top-ten clone proportional abundance, and Morisita overlap index were used to characterize and compare paired lesions. Not all clones reach the TCRdb copy of this immuneACCESS table, which keeps in-frame sequences only. Checked studies attribute under half of the gap to unresolved V genes and leave the rest unexplained. V and J calls and clone size are those listed in that table; D and trimming were worked out from the DNA. The sample data list approximately 3,000 clones, and roughly nine tenths of these were observed just once. The top ten clones comprise 5.2% of the sample.

Sequenced sample: tumor tissue from the primary lung tumor. The sample's cell subset or site label is to be understood as: primary lung cancer lesion. This receptor was obtained from a woman between 50 and 59 years old with non-small cell lung cancer. The chain is encoded by TRBV5-1 joined to TRBJ2-7, and TRBD1 matches 7 of the central bases. The DNA is as follows: TGCGCCAGCAGCTGGTTCGGACAGGTTAGGGAGGAGCAGTACTTC. Its coded protein is CASSWFGQVREEQYF.